This TCR beta chain appears in the sequencing data of a study of blood T cell repertoires in COVID-19. Study information: Acute-phase and convalescent COVID-19 samples originated in the United States, Italy and Spain. PBMCs, B-cell-depleted T cells, or T cells provided the cDNA or gDNA that made up the material.

The CDR3 runs 13 residues. Germline CDR1 MDHEN, CDR2 SYDVKM. V lost 10 bases to trimming and J lost 8 bases, with 20 bases between them. Authors' data handling: Nucleated cell counts were estimated from reference gene primer amplification. Using immunoSEQ multiplex PCR, the repertoire was profiled, and TCRdb retains in-frame clones only, with some absent. That table furnishes V, J and clone size, whereas the DNA furnished D and trimming. The data contain 150,000 to 200,000 clones, under 85% of them seen just once; the ten biggest clones take up around 2.8%. The clonotype was recovered from a man in his 70s with acute or convalescent COVID-19. Sample: peripheral blood. This chain joins TRBV28 and TRBJ1-2; D is possibly TRBD1 (6 bases). CDR3 amino acids: CAINPGASRGYTF. In nucleotides, the CDR3 is TGTGCCATTAACCCAGGGGCGTCGCGAGGCTACACCTTC.